Listed below are T cell receptor beta chains from one sample, sequenced in a study of blood T cell repertoires in COVID-19. TCRdb's table, derived via immunoSEQ multiplex PCR, lists solely in-frame clones and lacks some. The sample lists fewer than 250,000 clones; approximately 86% were seen once. Sequencing was performed on PBMCs or T cells enriched from blood (not recorded which). These TCRs come from a woman in her thirties or forties with acute COVID-19. CDR3s include the opening cysteine and the closing phenylalanine or tryptophan. D genes are given only for firm matches. For some rows the clone size is stated as once, few or many, or as a class when expanded; others skip it.

j_call v_call d_call clone_size cdr3_nt cdr3_aa
TRBJ2-1 TRBV5-1 . . TGCGCCAGCAGCTTCGGCGGCAGCTCCTACAATGAGCAGTTCTTC CASSFGGSSYNEQFF
TRBJ1-2 TRBV3-1/TRBV3-2 . . TGTGCCAGCAGCCAAGAATTGTACGGGGTAGACTATGGCTACACCTTC CASSQELYGVDYGYTF
TRBJ1-6 TRBV30 . . TGTGCCTGGAGTGGTTTAGGGACATTTGCCTCACCCCTCCACTTT CAWSGLGTFASPLHF
TRBJ2-6 TRBV5-6 TRBD1 . TGTGCCAGCGGAAGTGGGACAGGGACAGGGGCCAACGTCCTGACTTTC CASGSGTGTGANVLTF
TRBJ1-1 TRBV29-1 TRBD1 . TGCAGCGTTCAGGACAGGGGGTCCCTCATGAACACTGAAGCTTTCTTT CSVQDRGSLMNTEAFF
TRBJ2-1 TRBV7-9 TRBD2 . TGTGCCAGCAGCCGGAAGCGGGAGCCCTCCTATGAGCAGTTCTTC CASSRKREPSYEQFF
TRBJ1-1 TRBV9 TRBD1 . TGTGCCAGCAGCGCCGGGACAGGGGGAAACACTGAAGCTTTCTTT CASSAGTGGNTEAFF
TRBJ2-5 TRBV6-5 . . TGTGCCAGCAGTCCCCAGCCAGGAGGGGCCCAGTACTTC CASSPQPGGAQYF
TRBJ2-1 TRBV7-6 . . TGTGCCAGCAGCTTAATAGCGTACAATGAGCAGTTCTTC CASSLIAYNEQFF
TRBJ2-1 TRBV6-5 . once TGTGCCAGCAGTTACGCAGGGAACAATGAGCAGTTCTTC CASSYAGNNEQFF
TRBJ2-1 TRBV28 TRBD2 . TGTGCCACCCTCCCCGGCGGGAGCGGCAATGAGCAGTTCTTC CATLPGGSGNEQFF
TRBJ1-1 TRBV30 . once TGTGCCTGGAGTCCAAGGAGTGAAGCTTTCTTT CAWSPRSEAFF
TRBJ1-1 TRBV15 . many TGTGCCACCAGCTCCTCGGGGTTCGGGACACACTACACTGAAGCTTTCTTT CATSSSGFGTHYTEAFF
TRBJ2-1 TRBV27 TRBD2 . TGTGCCAGCAGTTTAGGGACTAGCGGGAGAAATGAGCAGTTCTTC CASSLGTSGRNEQFF
TRBJ2-4 TRBV7-9 TRBD2 few TGTGCCAGCATCCGGACTAGCGGGACGCTAGCCAAAAACATTCAGTACTTC CASIRTSGTLAKNIQYF
TRBJ2-1 TRBV7-8 TRBD1 . TGTGCCAGCAGCCCTGAGGGGGCTCGCTCCTACAATGAGCAGTTCTTC CASSPEGARSYNEQFF
TRBJ2-5 TRBV7-2 . . TGTGCCAGCAGCTTCAGTGCGGGAGAGACCCAGTACTTC CASSFSAGETQYF
TRBJ2-7 TRBV30 . . TGTGCCTGGAAAGCGGTCACCGAGCAGTACTTC CAWKAVTEQYF
TRBJ1-2 TRBV7-2 TRBD1 . TGTGCCAGCAGCTTAAGCCTCCGGGACAGAGGGGGCTACACCTTC CASSLSLRDRGGYTF
TRBJ2-3 TRBV12-3/TRBV12-4 . . TGTGCCAGCAGCCACGGGTCCACAGATACGCAGTATTTT CASSHGSTDTQYF
TRBJ1-1 TRBV5-1 TRBD1 . TGCGCCAGCAGCTTTTATCCCACAGGGGAATTCGTCACTGAAGCTTTCTTT CASSFYPTGEFVTEAFF
TRBJ1-5 TRBV7-6 TRBD1 . TGTGCCAGCAGCCCCGGGACAGAGAATCAGCCCCAGCATTTT CASSPGTENQPQHF
TRBJ1-2 TRBV5-4 . . TGTGCCAGCAGCTTACCGGAGACTGGCTATGGCTACACCTTC CASSLPETGYGYTF
TRBJ2-1 TRBV7-2 TRBD2 once TGTGCCAGCAGCCTCGTCGGGACTAGACGAAACAATGAGCAGTTCTTC CASSLVGTRRNNEQFF
TRBJ2-5 TRBV7-2 TRBD1 once TGTGCCAGCAAAGGGGGCAAATTTTTCGCAGAGACCCAGTACTTC CASKGGKFFAETQYF
TRBJ1-1 TRBV19 . . TGTGCCAGTAGTATAGGTAGAGGGACTGAAGCTTTCTTT CASSIGRGTEAFF
TRBJ2-7 TRBV18 . . TGTGCCAGCTCACGAGACTACGAGCAGTACTTC CASSRDYEQYF
TRBJ2-3 TRBV2 . . TGTGCCAGCAGGCTCGGGAGAGATACGCAGTATTTT CASRLGRDTQYF
TRBJ1-1 TRBV5-4 TRBD1 . TGTGCCAGCAGCTCTGGACAGGTCACTGAAGCTTTCTTT CASSSGQVTEAFF